One sample yielded the 26 T cell receptor beta chains listed below, sequenced in a study of T cell responses to AZD1222 COVID-19 vaccine. Repertoires were generated with immunoSEQ multiplex PCR, while TCRdb's copy carries only in-frame clones and drops some. Counted here are roughly 180,000 clones, 75% to 90% occurring once; the ten biggest clones make up about 6.9%. The sequencing used peripheral blood, collected on day 0 of AZD1222 vaccination. Receptors were obtained from an adult in good health.

V usage is TRBV2 and J usage is TRBJ2-1; 10 nucleotides match TRBD1. The CDR3 has 15 amino acids. V was clipped by 4 bases and J by 7 bases; unmatched bases: 7. Per germline, CDR1 SNHLY and CDR2 FYNNEI. The chain's CDR3 is CASSVGQGVLNEQFF. The CDR3 DNA follows: TGTGCCAGCAGTGTTGGACAGGGGGTGTTAAATGAGCAGTTCTTC.

This sequence joins TRBV10-1 and TRBJ2-7; D possibly matches TRBD1 or TRBD2 (6 bases each). V was cut by 8 bases and J by 1 base, with 12 bases left in between. CDR1 is WNHNN and CDR2 is SYGVQD in the germline V gene (reference sequence). CDR3 length: 13 amino acids. The CDR3 nucleotides read TGCGCCAGCCAAGGGGGGATTTCCTACGAGCAGTACGTC. Translation: CASQGGISYEQYV.

This clone was observed a single time. The chain is built from TRBV6-5 and TRBJ1-5, with 7 bases that match TRBD1. Germline CDR1 MNHEY, CDR2 SVGAGI. The CDR3 runs 15 residues. V lost 3 bases to trimming and J lost 1 base; unmatched junction nucleotides: 3. The DNA for the CDR3 is TGTGCCAGCAGTTATGAGGGACAGAGCAATCAGCCCCAGCATTTT. Protein sequence: CASSYEGQSNQPQHF.

The rearrangement links TRBV7-9 to TRBJ1-6; no reliable D call. V shed 5 bases and J shed 0 bases, with 11 bases lying between them. Germline V gives CDR1 SEHNR, CDR2 FQNEAQ (reference sequence). This CDR3 is 16 amino acids long. CDR3 DNA: TGTGCCAGCAGCCAGCTGAAGAGCTCCTATAATTCACCCCTCCACTTT. Translated, it gives CASSQLKSSYNSPLHF. The full variable domain, rest sourced from reference TRBV7-9 and TRBJ1-6, is DTGVSQNPRHKITKRGQNVTFRCDPISEHNRLYWYRQTLGQGPEFLTYFQNEAQLEKSRLLSDRFSAERPKGSFSTLEIQRTEQGDSAMYLCASSQLKSSYNSPLHFGNGTRLTVT.

The CDR3 nucleotides are TGTGCCAGTAGTATAGGACAGATCTATGGCTACACCTTC. Encoded protein: CASSIGQIYGYTF. The chain is built from TRBV19 and TRBJ1-2, with a weak D call TRBD1 (5 bases). CDR3 length: 13 amino acids. V lost 1 base, J lost 4 bases, and 7 bases lay in between. Germline values: CDR1 LNHDA, CDR2 SQIVND (reference sequence).

The count of this clone is one. V is TRBV18 and J is TRBJ2-5; D not certain. Germline V gene data show CDR1 as KGHSH and CDR2 as LQKENI. CDR3 length equals 13 residues. V was pared by 3 bases and J by 1 base, with 6 bases between. The CDR3: CASSPQSQETQYF. As DNA, the CDR3 is TGTGCCAGCTCACCCCAGAGCCAAGAGACCCAGTACTTC.

This sequence joins TRBV6-6 and TRBJ1-1, with D hard to call. CDR1 and CDR2 (germline): MNHNY, SVGAGI (reference sequence). The ends were cut back, 5 bases at V and 0 bases at J, with 7 bases in the middle. This CDR3 contains 13 residues. The chain's CDR3 is CASSPSMNTEAFF. CDR3 DNA: TGTGCCAGCAGTCCTTCCATGAACACTGAAGCTTTCTTT.

The rearrangement links TRBV6-5 to TRBJ1-2; the match to TRBD1 covers 8 bases. V lost 0 bases and J lost 3; bases outside the gene matches: 3. Germline-derived CDR1 and CDR2 are MNHEY and SVGAGI. This CDR3 is built from 15 residues. The CDR3 DNA is TGTGCCAGCAGTTACTCGCCAGGGGGCGACTATGGCTACACCTTC. Translating it yields CASSYSPGGDYGYTF.

The chain is built from TRBV19 and TRBJ2-2, with D maybe TRBD1 (5 bases). This CDR3 is built from 16 residues. Germline values: CDR1 LNHDA, CDR2 SQIVND (reference sequence). The V gene lost 10 bases and the J gene lost 5 bases, with 23 bases spanning the gap. This CDR3 reads CATKPGFQVRTGELFF. Here the CDR3 DNA reads TGTGCCACAAAACCAGGGTTCCAAGTCCGGACCGGGGAGCTGTTTTTT.

The rearrangement joins TRBV7-2 to TRBJ2-5; no reliable D call. The germline V gene has CDR1 SGHTA and CDR2 FQGNSA. V was shortened by 2 bases and J by 1 base, with 14 bases between the two germline ends. The CDR3 has 16 residues. CDR3 nucleotide sequence: TGTGCCAGCAGCTTACGGGCAGGCCCGTTCCAAGAGACCCAGTACTTC. Translating it yields CASSLRAGPFQETQYF.

The chain uses TRBV4-1 and TRBJ2-3; 7 bases line up with TRBD2. There are 17 residues in the CDR3. Germline CDR1 is MGHRA and CDR2 is YSYEKL. After removal of 2 bases from V and 5 bases from J, the junction contained 13 bases not matched to a gene. CDR3 sequence reads: CASSQRSEAGYKDTQYF. The CDR3 coding sequence is TGCGCCAGCAGCCAAAGGTCTGAAGCGGGATACAAAGATACGCAGTATTTT.

J is TRBJ1-5 and V is TRBV27; the D is unclear. This CDR3 has 13 residues. Germline-derived CDR1 and CDR2 are MNHEY and SMNVEV (reference sequence). V was trimmed by 5 bases and J by 1 base, leaving 6 bases between them. CDR3 protein: CASSPLSNQPQHF. CDR3 DNA: TGTGCCAGCAGTCCCCTGAGCAATCAGCCCCAGCATTTT.

The chain links TRBV7-3 to TRBJ2-1; 8 bases agree with TRBD2. The length of the CDR3 is 15 residues. From germline, CDR1 is SGHTA and CDR2 FQGTGA. Losses at the gene ends were 4 bases for V and 0 bases for J; bases not matched to a gene: 2. The CDR3 nucleotides read TGTGCCAGCAGCTCCGGGACTAGCTCCTACAATGAGCAGTTCTTC. Encoded protein: CASSSGTSSYNEQFF.

The chain joins TRBV5-1 to TRBJ1-2, with D unresolved. Trimming left V 7 bases short and J 4 bases short, with 20 bases between. The CDR3 is 15 residues long. Germline CDR1 reads SGHRS; CDR2 reads YFSETQ. The chain's CDR3 is CASATDHGVGYGYTF. CDR3 bases: TGCGCCAGCGCTACAGACCATGGAGTTGGCTATGGCTACACCTTC.

The V gene is TRBV7-9, the J gene TRBJ1-2, with D tentatively TRBD1 (6 bases). The V end was cut by 4 bases, the J end by 4 bases, with 19 bases between. The CDR3 spans 16 residues. The germline V gene encodes CDR1 SEHNR and CDR2 FQNEAQ (reference sequence). The CDR3, as DNA: TGTGCCAGCAGCTACCGCTCCGGGACATACAGCTATGGCTACACCTTC. This sequence encodes CASSYRSGTYSYGYTF. Using reference TRBV7-9 and TRBJ1-2 for the parts outside the CDR3, the full variable domain is DTGVSQNPRHKITKRGQNVTFRCDPISEHNRLYWYRQTLGQGPEFLTYFQNEAQLEKSRLLSDRFSAERPKGSFSTLEIQRTEQGDSAMYLCASSYRSGTYSYGYTFGSGTRLTVV.

This chain links TRBV6-2 or TRBV6-3 with TRBJ2-2, with TRBD2 identical over 14 bases. Unmatched junction bases numbered 9, after V lost 6 bases and J lost 3 bases. The CDR3 consists of 18 residues. Germline assignment: CDR1 MNHEY and CDR2 SVGEGT. The CDR3 DNA is TGTGCCAGCAGCCAGACTAGCGGGGGGGCCGTGGACACCGGGGAGCTGTTTTTT. Translation: CASSQTSGGAVDTGELFF.

The genes are TRBV7-6 and TRBJ1-2; 8 bases map to TRBD1. Germline V gene data show CDR1 as SGHVS and CDR2 as FNYEAQ. Losses at the gene ends were 1 base for V and 8 bases for J; bases not matched to a gene: 6. The CDR3 runs to 14 residues. CDR3 sequence: CASSLDDRGYGYTF. The CDR3, as DNA: TGTGCCAGCAGCTTAGACGACAGGGGTTACGGCTACACCTTC. The full variable domain, completed using reference TRBV7-6 and TRBJ1-2, is GAGVSQSPRYKVTKRGQDVALRCDPISGHVSLYWYRQALGQGPEFLTYFNYEAQQDKSGLPNDRFSAERPEGSISTLTIQRTEQRDSAMYRCASSLDDRGYGYTFGSGTRLTVV.

This chain connects TRBV11-1 to TRBJ1-1, with D perhaps matching TRBD1 (5 bases). There are 15 residues in the CDR3. Trimming removed 5 bases at V and 5 bases at J, with 18 bases between. The germline CDR1 and CDR2 sequences are SGHAT and FQDESV (reference sequence). The CDR3 nucleotides are TGTGCCAGCAGCGCCGGGCTAGGGCAGGGTACTGAAGCTTTCTTT. It translates to CASSAGLGQGTEAFF.

This clone occurred a few times. V usage is TRBV19 and J usage is TRBJ1-1; 9 bases are shared with TRBD1. CDR1 and CDR2 (germline): LNHDA, SQIVND (reference sequence). V shed 1 base, J shed 5 bases, and the junction held 5 bases outside the gene matches. This CDR3 is 15 amino acids long. The CDR3 DNA follows: TGTGCCAGTAGTATAGCCAGGACAGGGGTGACTGAAGCTTTCTTT. Translation: CASSIARTGVTEAFF.

The CDR3: CASSLSVILSGNTIYF. In DNA, the CDR3 is TGTGCCAGCAGTTTATCCGTCATCCTCTCAGGAAACACCATATATTTT. The rearrangement links TRBV28 to TRBJ1-3, with unresolved D. The V gene lost 1 base and the J gene lost 4 bases, with 14 bases spanning the gap. There are 16 residues in the CDR3. Germline V gene sequence: CDR1 MDHEN, CDR2 SYDVKM.

The gene calls are TRBV6-5 and TRBJ2-7, with TRBD1 identical over 10 bases. The CDR3 has 14 amino acids. CDR1 is MNHEY, CDR2 SVGAGI, per germline. The trim removed 5 bases at V and 3 bases at J, leaving 4 bases unmatched. The CDR3 DNA reads TGTGCCAGCAGTCGGACAGGGGGAGACTACGAGCAGTACTTC. Residues: CASSRTGGDYEQYF.

The V call is TRBV2, the J call TRBJ2-1; possibly TRBD1 for D (6 bases). Germline lookup yields CDR1 SNHLY and CDR2 FYNNEI. The CDR3 length is 13 residues. V lost 11 bases, J lost 6 bases, and 17 bases lay in between. The DNA of the CDR3 is TGTGCCGGAGCAGGGGCCCCGCGCAATGAGCAGTTCTTC. Residues: CAGAGAPRNEQFF.

This clone occurred once. The chain carries TRBV9 and TRBJ2-1; maybe TRBD2 (6 bases). Looked up from germline, CDR1 is SGDLS and CDR2 is YYNGEE. V was pared by 3 bases and J by 4 bases, with 8 bases between. The CDR3 totals 13 residues. This CDR3 reads CASSDGTYNEQFF. CDR3 coding DNA: TGTGCCAGCAGCGACGGGACTTACAATGAGCAGTTCTTC.

V and J are TRBV12-3 or TRBV12-4 and TRBJ1-1; 8 bases are a match to TRBD1. This CDR3 is 13 amino acids long. The J segment lost 6 bases and the V segment lost 8 bases, leaving 8 bases of the junction unmatched. DNA of the CDR3: TGTGCCAGCCCGCGGCAGGGGGCCGCTGAAGCTTTCTTT. Translating it yields CASPRQGAAEAFF.

The rearrangement joins TRBV21-1 to TRBJ2-4. TRBV21-1 is a documented pseudogene. There are 15 residues in the CDR3. The CDR3, as DNA: TGTGCCAGCAGCAACCATGGACGGTTTAAGGGCATTCAGTACTTC. It specifies CASSNHGRFKGIQYF.

The chain carries TRBV29-1 and TRBJ2-7; tentative D call: TRBD1 (5 bases). In germline, CDR1 is SQVTM, CDR2 ANQGSEA. The CDR3 totals 13 residues. Trimming took off 3 bases at V and 0 bases at J, with 9 bases between the two ends. The chain's CDR3 is CSVEGQFSYEQYF. CDR3 nucleotides: TGCAGCGTTGAGGGGCAATTCTCCTACGAGCAGTACTTC.